The source of this TCR beta chain is a study of glioma-infiltrating T cells. About the study: Samples included WHO grade II oligodendrogliomas or astrocytomas and initial-diagnosis grade IV glioblastomas. About 1 million peripheral T cells were targeted at about 4- to 11-fold coverage. Overall study results and limits: Shared blood CDR3 signature motifs marked patients with low tissue-blood divergence.

Concerning this clonotype itself: Its antigen is not identified. A much larger clonotype is one base distant, so this may be a read error. Since no conserved phenylalanine or tryptophan closes the CDR3, a read error is the likely cause.

The CDR3 covers 17 residues. V trimming: 3 bases; J trimming: 2 bases; junction bases outside the gene matches: 3. CDR1 is MNHEY and CDR2 is SVGEGT in the germline V gene. Amplification of TCR alpha and beta CDR3 regions from RNA used iRepertoire nested multiplex PCR. In TCRdb, the multiplex PCR reads were re-called with MiXCR into one record per CDR3 protein. Seen here are 300,000 to 400,000 distinct CDR3 sequences, around 38% observed once, and the top ten hold about 12%. The rearrangement uses TRBV6-2 or TRBV6-3 and TRBJ2-6; TRBD1 aligns across 11 bases. The origin of this receptor is a human donor with low-grade glioma or glioblastoma, undergoing nonglioma brain surgery, or in good health (not recorded which). Specimen: glioma tissue, nonneoplastic brain tissue, or PBMCs (not recorded which). The chain's CDR3 is CASSYRTGGAGANVLTL. The DNA of the CDR3 is TGTGCCAGCAGTTATAGGACAGGGGGCGCTGGGGCCAACGTCCTGACTCTC.